This passage covers 13 T cell receptor beta chains from one sample sequenced in a study of metastatic and nonmetastatic thyroid tumors. All patients reached thyroid surgery having received no treatment beforehand. TCRdb re-analyzed the PCR reads using MiXCR. In the table there are approximately 41,000 clones, 20% to 30% of which are singletons. The specimen was tumor tissue. All receptors come from a female donor with papillary thyroid cancer or a benign thyroid nodule (not recorded which). Some clones in this sample may be carry-over from other donors' samples.

In this sample, this clone turned up many times. The chain couples TRBV27 to TRBJ2-2, with D possibly TRBD1 on 5 matching bases. Germline V gene data show CDR1 as MNHEY and CDR2 as SMNVEV (reference sequence). V lost 8 bases to trimming and J lost 5 bases, with 18 bases between them. The CDR3 length is 15 residues. This chain's CDR3 is CASREPTGATGELFF. CDR3 sequence (DNA): TGTGCCAGCCGAGAACCCACAGGCGCGACCGGGGAGCTGTTTTTT.

At least ten counts were recorded for this clone. The chain links TRBV5-4 to TRBJ1-2; D gene ambiguous. Trimming shortened V by 2 bases and J by 2 bases, and 13 bases separated the two germline ends. This CDR3 has 15 residues. Per the germline V gene, CDR1 is SGHNT and CDR2 is YYREEE (reference sequence). In nucleotides, the CDR3 is TGTGCCAGCAGCTTATCGGGAGGAATCAACTATGGCTACACCTTC. Encoded protein: CASSLSGGINYGYTF.

This clone is judged medium-sized. The chain employs TRBV7-9 and TRBJ2-3; tentative D call: TRBD2 (5 bases). V was trimmed by 5 bases and J by 3 bases, leaving 15 bases between them. From germline, CDR1 is SEHNR and CDR2 FQNEAQ (reference sequence). The CDR3 sequence is 15 residues long. The CDR3 spells CASSPLGVNTDTQYF. The DNA of the CDR3 is TGTGCCAGCAGCCCGCTGGGAGTGAATACAGATACGCAGTATTTT. Based on the CDR3 plus reference TRBV7-9 and TRBJ2-3, the full variable domain is DTGVSQNPRHKITKRGQNVTFRCDPISEHNRLYWYRQTLGQGPEFLTYFQNEAQLEKSRLLSDRFSAERPKGSFSTLEIQRTEQGDSAMYLCASSPLGVNTDTQYFGPGTRLTVL.

This clone was seen just once. The rearrangement joins TRBV18 to TRBJ2-7, with 10 bases identical to TRBD2. Trimming removed 0 bases from V and 4 bases from J; junction bases left unmatched: 9. Germline V lookup: CDR1 KGHSH, CDR2 LQKENI. This CDR3 contains 17 residues. The CDR3: CASSPPGSSGGAYEQYF. Here the CDR3 DNA reads TGTGCCAGCTCACCACCGGGGTCTAGCGGGGGAGCTTACGAGCAGTACTTC.

The chain is built from TRBV6-5 and TRBJ1-2, with D perhaps TRBD1 (6 bases). CDR3 length: 16 residues. V shed 0 bases and J shed 6 bases, with 17 bases lying between them. From germline, CDR1 is MNHEY and CDR2 SVGAGI. The CDR3 reads CASSYSQGTGSHGYTF. CDR3 coding DNA: TGTGCCAGCAGTTACTCTCAGGGAACAGGGAGCCATGGCTACACCTTC.

This clone occurred a few times. The chain combines TRBV20-1 with TRBJ1-6, with TRBD1 as a possible D gene (5 bases). Germline V gene sequence: CDR1 DFQATT, CDR2 SNEGSKA (reference sequence). This CDR3 spans 18 amino acids. The V end lost 3 bases, the J end lost 3 bases, and 21 bases lay between the germline ends. DNA of the CDR3: TGCAGTGCTAGGACCTTCGACAGTCCGGGGGACTATAATTCACCCCTCCACTTT. Protein: CSARTFDSPGDYNSPLHF.

This clone appeared many times. The rearrangement uses TRBV9 and TRBJ2-1, with 14 bases aligning to TRBD2. The V gene's germline CDR1 is SGDLS and CDR2 YYNGEE. Trimming took 4 bases from V and 9 from J; bases not matched to a gene: 3. This CDR3 has 14 residues. The CDR3 bases are TGTGCCAGCAGCAAGACTAGCGGGAGGGGTGAGCAGTTCTTC. It codes for CASSKTSGRGEQFF.

As to this clone: Because the CDR3 is missing its conserved closing phenylalanine or tryptophan, this is likely a read error. The chain is built from TRBV7-2 and TRBJ1-2; no clear D gene. CDR1 is SGHTA and CDR2 is FQGNSA in the germline V gene. V lost 3 bases and J 6 bases, leaving 17 bases between the germline ends. The CDR3 sequence is 15 residues long. In DNA, the CDR3 is TGTGCCAGCAGCTTGGGTCATGCTTTGTTAGATGGCTACACCCTC. Amino acids: CASSLGHALLDGYTL.

In its sample, this clone is medium-sized (0.01 to 0.1%). This chain links TRBV6-5 with TRBJ2-7; 7 bases line up with TRBD2. Germline loops: CDR1 MNHEY, CDR2 SVGAGI. The CDR3 covers 15 residues. J gave up 5 bases and V 0 bases, and 7 bases lay outside the gene matches. CDR3 sequence (DNA): TGTGCCAGCAGTTACTCACTCGGGGGGAGGGACGAGCAGTACTTC. Translating gives CASSYSLGGRDEQYF.

The chain couples TRBV20-1 to TRBJ2-1; tentatively, D is TRBD1 (5 bases). Trimming left V 6 bases short and J 0 bases short, with 12 bases between. Germline V gene lookup returns CDR1 DFQATT and CDR2 SNEGSKA (reference sequence). This CDR3 is built from 14 residues. CDR3 in DNA: TGCAGTGCAAGACAGTTCAGCTCCTACAATGAGCAGTTCTTC. Protein product: CSARQFSSYNEQFF.

This clone was found a few times. The chain joins TRBV20-1 to TRBJ2-7; no clear D. The germline V gene has CDR1 DFQATT and CDR2 SNEGSKA (reference sequence). Trimming cost V 2 bases and J 1 base, with 9 bases left between them. CDR3 length: 13 amino acids. The CDR3 DNA reads as TGCAGTGCTAGAACTGGCGCTTCCTACGAGCAGTACTTC. This sequence encodes CSARTGASYEQYF.

This clone was seen many times. The chain carries TRBV7-8 and TRBJ2-5; 10 bases are shared with TRBD2. CDR1 is SGHVS, CDR2 FQNEAQ, per germline. This CDR3 comprises 16 residues. Losses at the gene ends were 1 base for V and 5 bases for J; bases not matched to a gene: 7. In nucleotides, the CDR3 is TGTGCCAGCAGCTTAGGCAGCGGGGGGGCAGGGGAGACCCAGTACTTC. Translating it yields CASSLGSGGAGETQYF.

As for this clone: A read error may account for a junction end that differs from germline. The same CDR3 is also encoded by other DNA sequences in this sample. This rearrangement joins TRBV7-6 to TRBJ2-2; TRBD2 is a possible D gene (5 bases). Germline assignment: CDR1 SGHVS and CDR2 FNYEAQ. CDR3 size: 15 residues. The CDR3 reads CASSLGPPGAGELLF. CDR3 coding DNA: TGTGCCAGCAGCTTAGGACCCCCCGGCGCCGGGGAGCTGCTTTTT.